The following is a T cell receptor beta chain sequence with its context. Its antigen is not identified. Per sorted-subset replicate PCR, input was 200 to 250 ng DNA, representing 30,000 to 35,000 T cell genomes. The method was immunoSEQ multiplex PCR; TCRdb's version includes in-frame clones alone and lacks a portion of them. The profile shows hundreds of thousands of clones, 97% of them singletons. These data belong to a study of shared clonotypes between healthy human individuals. Germline CDR1 SNHLY, CDR2 FYNNEI. V trimming: 4 bases; J trimming: 10 bases; junction bases outside the gene matches: 7. The CDR3 runs to 14 residues. Notes on the study in general: A handful of donors had 4% to 6.5% of their naive CD4 clonotypes in common.

V usage is TRBV2 and J usage is TRBJ1-6; 7 bases are a match to TRBD1. The sequenced sample was naive CD4+ T cells sorted from blood. As for subset: CD45RA+ positively selected. This TCR was recovered from a woman in her thirties in good health. The CDR3: CASSGQGGESPLHF. In DNA form, the CDR3 reads TGTGCCAGCAGTGGGCAGGGGGGAGAATCACCCCTCCACTTT.